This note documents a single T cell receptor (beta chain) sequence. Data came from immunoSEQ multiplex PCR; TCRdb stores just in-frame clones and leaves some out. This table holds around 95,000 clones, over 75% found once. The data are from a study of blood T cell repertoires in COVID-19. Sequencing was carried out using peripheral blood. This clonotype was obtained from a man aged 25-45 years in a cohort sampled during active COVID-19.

This CDR3 is CASSPPTGGTEAFF. CDR3 DNA: TGTGCCAGCTCACCACCGACAGGGGGCACTGAAGCTTTCTTT. The rearrangement uses TRBV18 and TRBJ1-1, with TRBD1 matching 9 bases. The CDR3 consists of 14 residues. The trim removed 0 bases at V and 4 bases at J, leaving 0 bases unmatched. Germline CDR1 KGHSH, CDR2 LQKENI.